Each of the 8 T cell receptor beta chains below was sequenced from the same sample in a study of OX40 agonist ivuxolimab in advanced cancers. This table comes from immunoSEQ multiplex PCR, and its TCRdb copy is limited to in-frame clones, with some not included. Among about 62,000 clones listed, roughly 85% were seen once. Sequenced here: CD4+ or CD8+ T cells sorted from blood, sampled in a trial of the OX40 agonist ivuxolimab. These receptor sequences come from an adult with an advanced solid tumor such as melanoma, head and neck, liver or kidney cancer.

The chain is built from TRBV18 and TRBJ1-4; D is unclear. CDR1 is KGHSH and CDR2 is LQKENI in the germline V gene. The CDR3 is 15 residues long. V was clipped by 3 bases and J by 7 bases, with 15 bases between them. In DNA, the CDR3 is TGTGCCAGCTCACCTGATTCGGGGTCTCGTGAAAAACTGTTTTTT. The encoded protein is CASSPDSGSREKLFF.

This chain joins TRBV5-1 and TRBJ2-7; tentatively, D is TRBD2 (5 bases). This CDR3 is 14 amino acids long. Germline CDR1 and CDR2: SGHRS and YFSETQ. V shed 0 bases and J shed 5 bases, with 12 bases lying between them. CDR3 residues: CASSLELEGNEQYF. In DNA form, the CDR3 reads TGCGCCAGCAGCTTGGAACTAGAAGGGAACGAGCAGTACTTC. Based on the CDR3 plus reference TRBV5-1 and TRBJ2-7, the full variable domain is KAGVTQTPRYLIKTRGQQVTLSCSPISGHRSVSWYQQTPGQGLQFLFEYFSETQRNKGNFPGRFSGRQFSNSRSEMNVSTLELGDSALYLCASSLELEGNEQYFGPGTRLTVT.

The chain recombines TRBV19 with TRBJ2-1; 12 bases fit TRBD1. The CDR3 extends over 15 amino acids. V lost 5 bases and J lost 12; bases outside the gene matches: 11. CDR1 LNHDA and CDR2 SQIVND come from the germline V gene (reference sequence). The CDR3 DNA reads as TGTGCCAGTAGTGGGACAGGGGGCCTAACAATGAGGCAGTTCTTC. Translated: CASSGTGGLTMRQFF.

The J gene is TRBJ2-1, the V gene TRBV19, with 8 bases that match TRBD1. Germline lookup yields CDR1 LNHDA and CDR2 SQIVND (reference sequence). Trimming at V came to 11 bases and at J to 4 bases, leaving 10 bases not matched to a gene. The CDR3 consists of 14 residues. For the CDR3, the DNA is TGTGCCGGTCTAGCAGGACAGGGATACAATGAGCAGTTCTTC. Amino acids: CAGLAGQGYNEQFF.

The CDR3 DNA follows: TGTGCCAGCAACCCCACAGGGGTCGGCTATGGCTACACCTTC. It is translated as CASNPTGVGYGYTF. The chain carries TRBV9 and TRBJ1-2, with 7 bases lining up with TRBD1. V lost 6 bases to trimming and J lost 4 bases; unmatched junction nucleotides: 9. The CDR3 loop spans 14 amino acids. Per germline, CDR1 SGDLS and CDR2 YYNGEE.

V gene TRBV7-2 combines with J gene TRBJ1-5, with 7 bases that match TRBD1. V was pared by 5 bases and J by 0 bases, with 7 bases of the junction left unmatched. Germline V gene lookup returns CDR1 SGHTA and CDR2 FQGNSA. The CDR3 loop spans 16 amino acids. The CDR3 DNA reads TGTGCCAGCAGCGCGACGACAGGGTATAGCAATCAGCCCCAGCATTTT. Residues: CASSATTGYSNQPQHF.

V gene TRBV19 combines with J gene TRBJ2-7, with 11 bases aligning to TRBD1. V lost 3 bases and J lost 6; bases outside the gene matches: 7. The CDR3 is 15 residues long. Germline V gene sequence: CDR1 LNHDA, CDR2 SQIVND (reference sequence). CDR3 nucleotides: TGTGCCAGTAGTATCGCCGGGACAGGGGGTTCCGAGCAGTACTTC. Its translation: CASSIAGTGGSEQYF.

This sequence joins TRBV6-6 and TRBJ1-6; D gene ambiguous. Germline V gene sequence: CDR1 MNHNY, CDR2 SVGAGI (reference sequence). The CDR3 spans 16 residues. The V gene lost 0 bases and the J gene lost 7 bases, with 13 bases spanning the gap. CDR3 in DNA: TGTGCCAGCAGTTACTCTGACCCTAAAACCAATTCACCCCTCCACTTT. As protein: CASSYSDPKTNSPLHF.